This record looks at one TCR beta chain sequence and its context. The CDR3 sequence is 15 residues long. Germline V gene data show CDR1 as LGHDT and CDR2 as YNNKEL (reference sequence). Trimming left V 0 bases short and J 2 bases short, with 11 bases between. The data stem from a study of blood T cell repertoires in COVID-19. This table comes from immunoSEQ multiplex PCR, and its TCRdb copy is limited to in-frame clones, with some not included. Of under 450,000 clones listed, around 86% are singletons. This TCR came from a woman in her fifties or sixties who had recovered from COVID-19. The chain carries TRBV3-1 (or the pseudogene TRBV3-2) and TRBJ2-7; D is perhaps TRBD1 (6 bases). Material for sequencing was PBMCs or T cells enriched from blood (not recorded which). The CDR3 DNA follows: TGTGCCAGCAGCCAAGATGTACAGGGCCCCTACGAGCAGTACTTC. It specifies CASSQDVQGPYEQYF.